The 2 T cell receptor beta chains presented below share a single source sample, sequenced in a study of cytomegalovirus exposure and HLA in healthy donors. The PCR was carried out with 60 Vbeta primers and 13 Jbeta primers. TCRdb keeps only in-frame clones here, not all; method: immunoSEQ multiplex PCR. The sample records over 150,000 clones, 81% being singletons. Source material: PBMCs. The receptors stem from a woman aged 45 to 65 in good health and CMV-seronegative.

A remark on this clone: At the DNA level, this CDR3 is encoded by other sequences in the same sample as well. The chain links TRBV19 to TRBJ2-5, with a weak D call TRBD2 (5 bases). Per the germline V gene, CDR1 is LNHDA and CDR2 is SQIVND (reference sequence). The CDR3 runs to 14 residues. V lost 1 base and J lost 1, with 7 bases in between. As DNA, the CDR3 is TGTGCCAGTAGTATAGGAGGGTCCCAAGAGACCCAGTACTTC. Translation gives CASSIGGSQETQYF.

The CDR3 region is CASSLDGTGETEAFF. Written as DNA, the CDR3 is TGTGCCAGCAGCTTAGATGGCACAGGGGAAACTGAAGCTTTCTTT. V is TRBV7-2 and J is TRBJ1-1; TRBD1 matches at 7 bases. The ends lost 1 base at V and 5 bases at J; junction bases unmatched: 7. The germline V gene has CDR1 SGHTA and CDR2 FQGNSA. This CDR3 is built from 15 residues.